These 4 T cell receptor beta chains share one sample of origin, sequenced in a study of tumor-infiltrating lymphocytes in primary liver carcinoma (dated by TCRdb to about 2017). The sequencer listed for this sample is Illumina HiSeq 2500. TCRbeta-specific cDNA was reverse-transcribed from approximately 460 ng total RNA using a constant-region primer and ProtoScript II reverse transcriptase. TCRbeta libraries were built with three nested multiplex PCR rounds, a slightly modified ARM-PCR procedure. Multiplex TRBV1-TRBV30 forward primers and a Cbeta reverse primer were used in the first two PCR rounds, each of which was run for around 10 cycles. The public sequencing data were trimmed at Q25 with fastp and processed into clonotypes with MiXCR by TCRdb, which kept only in-frame beta chains. Every entry covers one CDR3 protein and lists the most common genes and DNA from its rows. The sample table lists 320,000 or so distinct CDR3 sequences, about 62% of them with a count of one. Of the sample, 9% to 10% is held by the ten largest clones.

RNA from unsorted whole blood was extracted with TRIzol reagent, and germline DNA was obtained with the DNeasy Blood & Tissue kit. The sequenced sample was peripheral blood. These receptor sequences come from a man aged 40-49 years with primary liver carcinoma and hepatitis B virus infection.

As to this clonotype: Compared with germline, one end of the junction differs, possibly owing to a read error. Here the CDR3 reads CSVRPSPGVGSTDMQYF. CDR3 DNA: TGCAGTGTTCGTCCGTCTCCAGGGGTGGGTTCGACAGATATGCAGTATTTT. The rearrangement links TRBV29-1 to TRBJ2-3; a weak D match, TRBD1 (6 bases). The CDR3 loop spans 17 amino acids. Germline assignment: CDR1 SQVTM and CDR2 ANQGSEA.

Details on this clonotype: Germline is not matched at one junction end, which may reflect a read error. The chain recombines TRBV4-3 with TRBJ2-5; 11 positions agree with TRBD1. The length of the CDR3 is 17 residues. Germline CDR1 LGHNA, CDR2 YSLEER. The CDR3 DNA reads as TGCGCCAACAGCCAAGTACCGGGACAGGGGGTCCCAGAGACCCAGTACTTC. It codes for CANSQVPGQGVPETQYF.

This clonotype came up a few times. This may stem from a read error, because a much larger clone lies one nucleotide away. This chain uses TRBV4-3 with TRBJ2-3; D unclear. CDR1 is LGHNA, CDR2 YSLEER, per germline. The CDR3 totals 15 residues. The CDR3 bases are TGCACCAGCAGCCAAGACGACGGACCCACAGATACGCAGTATTTT. This gives the protein CTSSQDDGPTDTQYF.

As for this clonotype: A junction end diverges from the germline sequence, so it may reflect a read error. This chain connects TRBV11-2 to TRBJ2-6; 7 nucleotides line up with TRBD2. CDR3 length equals 14 residues. Germline assignment: CDR1 SGHAT and CDR2 FQNNGV. CDR3 in DNA: TGTGTCAGCAGCTTATTGGGAGGGGCCAACGTCCTGATTTTT. It yields the protein CVSSLLGGANVLIF. The complete variable domain, with remaining parts taken from reference TRBV11-2 and TRBJ2-6, reads EAGVAQSPRYKIIEKRQSVAFWCNPISGHATLYWYQQILGQGPKLLIQFQNNGVVDDSQLPKDRFSAERLKGVDSTLKIQPAKLEDSAVYLCVSSLLGGANVLIFGAGSRLTVL.